A selection of T cell receptor beta chains follows, all from one sample in a study of blood T cell repertoires in COVID-19. Method: immunoSEQ multiplex PCR; TCRdb's copy keeps in-frame clones and lacks some. The table lists a few hundred thousand clones, roughly 89% of them singletons. Source material: PBMCs or T cells enriched from blood (not recorded which). All receptors derive from a woman aged 25 to 39 who had recovered from COVID-19. CDR3s include the opening cysteine and the closing phenylalanine or tryptophan. The listing skips clone size in some rows; elsewhere it reads once, few, many or a size class.

CDR3 protein: CASSTPPGDWPYEQYF
clone size: -
V gene: TRBV19

CDR3 protein: CATSDQGGTEAFF
clone size: once
V gene: TRBV24-1

CDR3 protein: CASSLERFSGRGLDNEQFF
clone size: -
V gene: TRBV7-9

CDR3 protein: CASSMSGQTYEQYF
clone size: -
V gene: TRBV19

CDR3 protein: CAIRTGNNEKLFF
clone size: -
V gene: TRBV10-3

CDR3 protein: CASSLAHGLLHRYEQYF
clone size: -
V gene: TRBV7-2

CDR3 protein: CASSITAGAKNIQYF
clone size: -
V gene: TRBV19

CDR3 protein: CASIGGLSNQPQHF
clone size: once
V gene: TRBV28

CDR3 protein: CASSPGRGMNEQFF
clone size: -
V gene: TRBV27

CDR3 protein: CASSQRESGTDTQYF
clone size: few
V gene: TRBV28

CDR3 protein: CASSQQGLNTEAFF
clone size: -
V gene: TRBV18

CDR3 protein: CASSVRVVAGNSYNEQFF
clone size: -
V gene: TRBV9

CDR3 protein: CASTPRGSQNTEAFF
clone size: few
V gene: TRBV27

CDR3 protein: CSVWGTSGRLNEQFF
clone size: -
V gene: TRBV29-1

CDR3 protein: CASSLDSWDSGGEKLFF
clone size: -
V gene: TRBV5-4

CDR3 protein: CASSARTNTDTQYF
clone size: -
V gene: TRBV9

CDR3 protein: CAWNSGQGDFESYTF
clone size: -
V gene: TRBV30

CDR3 protein: CASSSAQGETQYF
clone size: -
V gene: TRBV5-1

CDR3 protein: CAISESSRGRSQPQHF
clone size: once
V gene: TRBV10-3

CDR3 protein: CASSTNVHPAQANYGYTF
clone size: few
V gene: TRBV19

CDR3 protein: CAIKRAGGGTEAFF
clone size: once
V gene: TRBV10-3

CDR3 protein: CASSPPIGDRSISYEQYF
clone size: -
V gene: TRBV18

CDR3 protein: CASSPHADSSYEQYF
clone size: -
V gene: TRBV5-1

CDR3 protein: CASKKTGTYEQYF
clone size: -
V gene: TRBV6-5

CDR3 protein: CAGGGTSGTNEQFF
clone size: -
V gene: TRBV30

CDR3 protein: CASSERSGTPHSYNEQFF
clone size: -
V gene: TRBV9

CDR3 protein: CASSYHSDTQYF
clone size: -
V gene: TRBV28

CDR3 protein: CASSPPVRGTGLHEQYF
clone size: -
V gene: TRBV9

CDR3 protein: CASSPTGNEQYF
clone size: -
V gene: TRBV7-9

CDR3 protein: CAWSLRSYQETQYF
clone size: -
V gene: TRBV30

CDR3 protein: CASSLAGIRTDTQYF
clone size: -
V gene: TRBV28

CDR3 protein: CASSLAPGQEAYGYTF
clone size: -
V gene: TRBV13

CDR3 protein: CASSLSGAGTDTQYF
clone size: -
V gene: TRBV7-2

CDR3 protein: CASSKRRDRPAYGYTF
clone size: -
V gene: TRBV21-1

CDR3 protein: CASSQDRGQGSIAKNIQYF
clone size: -
V gene: TRBV4-1

CDR3 protein: CASSETRRGSGEQFF
clone size: few
V gene: TRBV7-9

CDR3 protein: CASSLGRGPLGTEAFF
clone size: -
V gene: TRBV7-2

CDR3 protein: CASSQGYRVNEKLFF
clone size: -
V gene: TRBV3-1/TRBV3-2

CDR3 protein: CATSMRQGPYNEQFF
clone size: -
V gene: TRBV15

CDR3 protein: CASSLGVGARSEQYF
clone size: few
V gene: TRBV7-8

CDR3 protein: CAWSAWASGSETQYF
clone size: -
V gene: TRBV30

CDR3 protein: CASSQDSGLIAFF
clone size: -
V gene: TRBV4-3

CDR3 protein: CASRGNGGEKLFF
clone size: -
V gene: TRBV28

CDR3 protein: CASSLGGLGTDTQYF
clone size: -
V gene: TRBV28

CDR3 protein: CASLKGEKIFYGYTF
clone size: -
V gene: TRBV28

CDR3 protein: CASSDLYGGRSAYEQYF
clone size: many
V gene: TRBV2

CDR3 protein: CASSKGLAERGTQYF
clone size: -
V gene: TRBV19

CDR3 protein: CASHLLAGGPGEQYF
clone size: -
V gene: TRBV6-1

CDR3 protein: CASSRRQGTPGANVLTF
clone size: -
V gene: TRBV7-2

CDR3 protein: CAWSHKGQGAYEQYF
clone size: -
V gene: TRBV30